Below are 29 T cell receptor beta chains sequenced from a single sample in a study of blood T cell repertoires in COVID-19. Sequenced by immunoSEQ multiplex PCR; TCRdb stores in-frame clones only, minus some. Of approximately 210,000 clones listed, 70% to 90% are singletons. The material sequenced was peripheral blood. The source is a woman in her thirties or forties who had recovered from COVID-19.

The chain employs TRBV19 and TRBJ2-1, with D perhaps TRBD2 (6 bases). Germline V gives CDR1 LNHDA, CDR2 SQIVND (reference sequence). The CDR3 sequence is 12 residues long. Deletions cut 4 bases from V and 14 bases from J, with 15 bases between. The CDR3 sequence: CASSSLSGGKFF. The CDR3, as DNA: TGTGCCAGTAGTAGCCTTAGCGGAGGGAAGTTCTTC.

This clone was seen a few times. The genes are TRBV30 and TRBJ2-2; no definite D call. The CDR3 has 12 residues. Trimming removed 2 bases from V and 8 bases from J, with 9 bases in between. Germline lookup yields CDR1 GTSNPN and CDR2 SVGIG (reference sequence). The CDR3 reads CAWSPSVGELFF. In nucleotides, the CDR3 is TGTGCCTGGAGTCCTTCGGTAGGGGAGCTGTTTTTT.

The chain joins TRBV28 to TRBJ2-3; D might be TRBD1 (5 bases). The V and J ends lost 11 bases and 2 bases respectively, with 17 bases between them. The germline CDR1 and CDR2 sequences are MDHEN and SYDVKM. This CDR3 is built from 14 residues. In nucleotides, the CDR3 is TGTGCCTGGATGGGGCGAACATCCACAGATACGCAGTATTTT. This sequence encodes CAWMGRTSTDTQYF.

The chain uses TRBV5-6 and TRBJ2-5, with D maybe TRBD2 (5 bases). This CDR3 has 15 residues. V gave up 2 bases and J gave up 4 bases, with 15 bases separating them. Germline lookup yields CDR1 SGHDT and CDR2 YYEEEE. The CDR3 nucleotides read TGTGCCAGCAGCTTCAGTGGGGAGCTGGGAGAGACCCAGTACTTC. This encodes CASSFSGELGETQYF.

The V gene is TRBV2, the J gene TRBJ1-1, with a tentative D call TRBD1 (5 bases). Germline values: CDR1 SNHLY, CDR2 FYNNEI. The CDR3 is made up of 14 amino acids. Trimming shortened V by 4 bases and J by 4 bases, and 13 bases separated the two germline ends. The CDR3 loop reads CASSGPGGGTEAFF. The CDR3 region has the DNA TGTGCCAGCAGTGGCCCGGGGGGAGGCACTGAAGCTTTCTTT.

The V gene is TRBV7-9, the J gene TRBJ1-2; no firm D call. Germline CDR1 reads SEHNR; CDR2 reads FQNEAQ (reference sequence). The CDR3 has 13 amino acids. The V end lost 0 bases, the J end lost 6 bases, and 8 bases lay between the germline ends. The CDR3 region has the DNA TGTGCCAGCAGCTTAGCGTCCGGAGATGGCTACACCTTC. Its translation is CASSLASGDGYTF.

This chain connects TRBV11-1 to TRBJ1-3; TRBD1 aligns across 10 bases. The CDR3 is made up of 14 amino acids. V shed 8 bases and J 4 bases; nucleotides not matched to a gene: 5. Germline CDR1 and CDR2: SGHAT and FQDESV (reference sequence). CDR3 in DNA: TGTGCCAGCCGAGGGACAGGGGACGGAAACACCATATATTTT. It is translated as CASRGTGDGNTIYF.

The chain employs TRBV28 and TRBJ1-2; possibly TRBD1 for D (6 bases). Trimming removed 7 bases at V and 4 bases at J, with 16 bases between. Per germline, CDR1 MDHEN and CDR2 SYDVKM. CDR3 size: 14 residues. CDR3 protein: CASTLPGVSYGYTF. CDR3 DNA sequence: TGTGCCAGCACCCTACCAGGGGTAAGCTATGGCTACACCTTC.

The V call is TRBV6-5, the J call TRBJ1-1; D is unresolved. V lost 4 bases and J lost 3, with 12 bases in between. There are 14 residues in the CDR3. Per the germline V gene, CDR1 is MNHEY and CDR2 is SVGAGI. DNA for the CDR3: TGTGCCAGCAGTTCGCGGACCGGGGACACTGAAGCTTTCTTT. Translated: CASSSRTGDTEAFF.

The CDR3 coding sequence is TGCGCCAGCAATAGGGGACAGGGTACCTACAATGAGCAGTTCTTC. It specifies CASNRGQGTYNEQFF. This sequence joins TRBV5-1 and TRBJ2-1; TRBD1 matches at 9 bases. Germline assignment: CDR1 SGHRS and CDR2 YFSETQ. The CDR3 is 15 residues long. V gave up 6 bases and J gave up 2 bases; unmatched junction bases: 6.

The chain has TRBV25-1 and TRBJ1-1; no definite D call. CDR3 length: 11 amino acids. V lost 3 bases and J lost 12, with 11 bases in between. In germline, CDR1 is MGHDK, CDR2 SYGVNS. The CDR3 sequence is CASSDEVTTFF. CDR3 sequence (DNA): TGTGCCAGCAGTGATGAGGTTACGACTTTCTTT.

This chain joins TRBV30 and TRBJ2-1; TRBD2 is a possible D gene (6 bases). The CDR3 is made up of 15 amino acids. Trimming stripped 0 bases from V and 4 bases from J, with 13 bases between. Germline values: CDR1 GTSNPN, CDR2 SVGIG (reference sequence). The chain's CDR3 is CAWSVGAGSYNEQFF. DNA for the CDR3: TGTGCCTGGAGTGTAGGAGCGGGCTCGTACAATGAGCAGTTCTTC.

The rearrangement joins TRBV18 to TRBJ2-3; the D gene is possibly TRBD1 (6 bases). CDR3 length: 16 residues. Trimming shortened V by 2 bases and J by 2 bases, and 14 bases separated the two germline ends. Germline V CDR1 and CDR2: KGHSH, LQKENI. The CDR3 bases are TGTGCCAGCTCACCAGGGTTCGGGACAAACACAGATACGCAGTATTTT. Residues: CASSPGFGTNTDTQYF.

The chain combines TRBV9 with TRBJ2-3, with D possibly being TRBD2 (5 bases). From germline, CDR1 is SGDLS and CDR2 YYNGEE. CDR3 size: 15 residues. The germline V and J ends were trimmed by 2 bases and 4 bases, with 14 bases remaining between them. Here the CDR3 DNA reads TGTGCCAGCAGCGTCGGAGGTGTTGGTGCAGATACGCAGTATTTT. Amino acids: CASSVGGVGADTQYF. Full variable domain (remainder filled in from reference TRBV9 and TRBJ2-3): DSGVTQTPKHLITATGQRVTLRCSPRSGDLSVYWYQQSLDQGLQFLIQYYNGEERAKGNILERFSAQQFPDLHSELNLSSLELGDSALYFCASSVGGVGADTQYFGPGTRLTVL.

This clone has just a few counts. The chain carries TRBV4-1 and TRBJ2-2; D uncertain. Trimming cost V 0 bases and J 0 bases, with 5 bases left between them. Germline V lookup: CDR1 MGHRA, CDR2 YSYEKL. This CDR3 spans 15 amino acids. CDR3 protein: CASSQDVANTGELFF. DNA for the CDR3: TGCGCCAGCAGCCAAGATGTAGCGAACACCGGGGAGCTGTTTTTT.

This chain connects TRBV18 to TRBJ1-3; 7 bases are a match to TRBD1. This CDR3 has 16 amino acids. V lost 2 bases, J lost 0 bases, and 4 bases stayed unmatched. The germline gives CDR1 KGHSH, CDR2 LQKENI. CDR3 DNA: TGTGCCAGCTCACCATTGAAGGGGGCCTCTGGAAACACCATATATTTT. Encoded protein: CASSPLKGASGNTIYF.

This clone was detected only once. The CDR3 is CATSDSRAGGLGDEQFF. The DNA of the CDR3 is TGTGCCACCAGTGATTCCAGAGCGGGAGGGTTAGGCGATGAGCAGTTCTTC. J is TRBJ2-1 and V is TRBV24-1; 10 nucleotides agree with TRBD2. The CDR3 totals 17 residues. The V gene's germline CDR1 is KGHDR and CDR2 SFDVKD. Trimming removed 2 bases from V and 8 bases from J; junction bases left unmatched: 11.

V gene TRBV25-1 combines with J gene TRBJ2-6, with D tentatively TRBD2 (6 bases). With 9 bases removed from V and 0 bases from J, the gap between germline ends came to 12 bases. This CDR3 has 15 amino acids. Germline loops: CDR1 MGHDK, CDR2 SYGVNS. The CDR3, as DNA: TGTGCCAGTACAATTAGCGGCTCTGGGGCCAACGTCCTGACTTTC. It specifies CASTISGSGANVLTF.

The CDR3 nucleotides are TGTGCCAGTAGTATTCCCAGGGGCGACCGGGAGCTGTTTTTT. This gives the protein CASSIPRGDRELFF. The rearrangement joins TRBV19 to TRBJ2-2; D possibly corresponds to TRBD1 (6 bases). This CDR3 has 14 amino acids. V lost 3 bases and J 9 bases, leaving 14 bases between the germline ends. Germline V gene lookup returns CDR1 LNHDA and CDR2 SQIVND (reference sequence). The complete variable domain, with remaining parts taken from reference TRBV19 and TRBJ2-2, reads DGGITQSPKYLFRKEGQNVTLSCEQNLNHDAMYWYRQDPGQGLRLIYYSQIVNDFQKGDIAEGYSVSREKKESFPLTVTSAQKNPTAFYLCASSIPRGDRELFFGEGSRLTVL.

The V gene is TRBV30, the J gene TRBJ2-7; 8 positions agree with TRBD2. V trimming: 2 bases; J trimming: 2 bases; junction bases outside the gene matches: 5. Per germline, CDR1 GTSNPN and CDR2 SVGIG (reference sequence). CDR3 length: 14 residues. In DNA form, the CDR3 reads TGTGCCTGGAGTCGGGGGGGGATTCCCTACGAGCAGTACTTC. This gives the protein CAWSRGGIPYEQYF.

J is TRBJ2-7 and V is TRBV3-1 (or the pseudogene TRBV3-2), with D unresolved. Trimming left V 0 bases short and J 8 bases short, with 5 bases between. CDR1 LGHDT and CDR2 YNNKEL come from the germline V gene (reference sequence). The CDR3 length is 11 residues. CDR3 protein: CASSQDRQQYF. DNA of the CDR3: TGTGCCAGCAGCCAAGATCGTCAGCAGTACTTC.

This clone was counted between two and nine times. V gene TRBV6-5 combines with J gene TRBJ2-7; 7 bases fit TRBD1. The CDR3 runs to 12 residues. From germline, CDR1 is MNHEY and CDR2 SVGAGI. The V gene end was trimmed by 6 bases and the J gene end by 6 bases; junction bases not matched to a gene: 5. The CDR3 here is CASRPPGGEQYF. As DNA, the CDR3 is TGTGCCAGCAGACCCCCAGGGGGCGAGCAGTACTTC.

V is TRBV7-9 and J is TRBJ2-1; D possibly corresponds to TRBD2 (5 bases). V lost 3 bases and J 0 bases, leaving 12 bases between the germline ends. This CDR3 contains 16 residues. The germline CDR1 and CDR2 sequences are SEHNR and FQNEAQ (reference sequence). CDR3 sequence reads: CASSFLASSSYNEQFF. The CDR3 nucleotides are TGTGCCAGCAGCTTCCTAGCTTCGAGCTCCTACAATGAGCAGTTCTTC.

V is TRBV6-5 and J is TRBJ2-7; TRBD1 matches at 11 bases. CDR3 size: 14 residues. V lost 5 bases to trimming and J lost 7 bases; unmatched junction nucleotides: 7. Per the germline V gene, CDR1 is MNHEY and CDR2 is SVGAGI. The DNA for the CDR3 is TGTGCCAGCAGTCAGTGGACAGGGGGCAAGGAGCAGTACTTC. Its protein product is CASSQWTGGKEQYF.

This CDR3 reads CASRRTGNSGELFF. CDR3 nucleotide sequence: TGTGCCAGCAGACGGACAGGGAATTCCGGGGAGCTGTTTTTT. V usage is TRBV25-1 and J usage is TRBJ2-2; 8 bases line up with TRBD1. From germline, CDR1 is MGHDK and CDR2 SYGVNS. Losses at the gene ends were 6 bases for V and 6 bases for J; bases not matched to a gene: 6. The CDR3 runs to 14 residues.

J is TRBJ1-6 and V is TRBV6-4, with 7 bases fitting TRBD1. Germline V gives CDR1 MRHNA, CDR2 SNTAGT. Losses at the gene ends were 2 bases for V and 9 bases for J; bases not matched to a gene: 4. This CDR3 contains 14 residues. CDR3 sequence: CASSDDRVGSPLHF. The CDR3 nucleotides are TGTGCCAGCAGTGACGACAGGGTGGGTTCACCCCTCCACTTT.

The genes are TRBV12-3 or TRBV12-4 and TRBJ1-2; D remains unclear. V lost 1 base and J lost 7, with 10 bases in between. The CDR3 runs to 13 residues. The CDR3: CASSLVSPSGYTF. The CDR3 bases are TGTGCCAGCAGTTTAGTTTCTCCCAGTGGCTACACCTTC.

This sequence joins TRBV15 and TRBJ1-1, with D uncertain. V gave up 1 base and J gave up 2 bases, with 11 bases separating them. The CDR3 has 15 amino acids. Germline CDR1 reads LNHNV; CDR2 reads YYDKDF (reference sequence). This CDR3 is CATSRASGSNTEAFF. CDR3 nucleotide sequence: TGTGCCACCAGCAGAGCGTCGGGATCCAACACTGAAGCTTTCTTT. Full variable domain (remainder filled in from reference TRBV15 and TRBJ1-1): DAMVIQNPRYQVTQFGKPVTLSCSQTLNHNVMYWYQQKSSQAPKLLFHYYDKDFNNEADTPDNFQSRRPNTSFCFLDIRSPGLGDTAMYLCATSRASGSNTEAFFGQGTRLTVV.

The chain is built from TRBV3-1 (or the pseudogene TRBV3-2) and TRBJ2-2; no reliable D call. The CDR3 totals 11 residues. CDR1 LGHDT and CDR2 YNNKEL come from the germline V gene (reference sequence). Trimming took 7 bases from V and 6 from J, leaving 6 bases between them. The CDR3, as DNA: TGTGCCAGCACCCGAGCCGGGGAGCTGTTTTTT. Protein sequence: CASTRAGELFF.